A single sample is the source of the 24 T cell receptor beta chains below, sequenced in a study of OX40 agonist ivuxolimab in advanced cancers. Method: immunoSEQ multiplex PCR; TCRdb's copy keeps in-frame clones and lacks some. The sample gives about 67,000 clones, roughly 90% of which show up once; roughly 2.2% is in the top ten. The source was CD4+ or CD8+ T cells sorted from blood, collected in a trial of the OX40 agonist ivuxolimab. All receptors come from an adult with an advanced solid tumor such as melanoma, head and neck, liver or kidney cancer.

V and J are TRBV7-9 and TRBJ2-5, with TRBD2 identical over 13 bases. The CDR3 covers 16 residues. The J segment lost 6 bases and the V segment lost 4 bases, leaving 8 bases of the junction unmatched. Germline lookup yields CDR1 SEHNR and CDR2 FQNEAQ (reference sequence). The CDR3 loop reads CASSSPLLAGGKTQYF. The CDR3 DNA follows: TGTGCCAGCAGCTCCCCCCTACTAGCGGGAGGGAAGACCCAGTACTTC.

The gene calls are TRBV7-8 and TRBJ2-7, with unresolved D. Germline CDR1 reads SGHVS; CDR2 reads FQNEAQ. The V end lost 5 bases, the J end lost 2 bases, and 13 bases lay between the germline ends. This CDR3 has 14 amino acids. The CDR3 loop is CASSVRWDAYEQYF. In DNA, the CDR3 is TGTGCCAGCAGCGTTCGGTGGGATGCCTACGAGCAGTACTTC.

The chain couples TRBV7-9 to TRBJ2-3, with unresolved D. CDR1 is SEHNR and CDR2 is FQNEAQ in the germline V gene (reference sequence). The V end lost 3 bases, the J end lost 0 bases, and 7 bases lay between the germline ends. This CDR3 contains 14 residues. The CDR3 bases are TGTGCCAGCAGCTTCGGCCTTAGCACAGATACGCAGTATTTT. Translation gives CASSFGLSTDTQYF.

The V and J genes are TRBV11-3 and TRBJ1-1; D gene uncertain. CDR1 SGHNT and CDR2 YENEEA come from the germline V gene. CDR3 length: 13 amino acids. V was pared by 3 bases and J by 4 bases, with 9 bases between. CDR3 sequence reads: CASSFRSGTEAFF. CDR3 DNA: TGTGCCAGCAGCTTTCGATCGGGCACTGAAGCTTTCTTT.

This clone came up once. This chain connects TRBV6-5 to TRBJ2-1; TRBD2 matches 7 bases. CDR1 and CDR2 (germline): MNHEY, SVGAGI. V dropped 6 bases and J dropped 7; count of bases not matched to a gene: 6. The CDR3 has 13 residues. The CDR3 spells CASRASGGNEQFF. The CDR3 nucleotides read TGTGCCAGCAGGGCTAGCGGAGGGAATGAGCAGTTCTTC.

This rearrangement joins TRBV7-6 to TRBJ2-2; 7 bases agree with TRBD2. J lost 5 bases, V lost 3 bases, and 15 bases had no gene match. CDR1 is SGHVS and CDR2 is FNYEAQ in the germline V gene. The CDR3 runs 18 residues. The CDR3 nucleotides read TGTGCCAGCAGCTTTACGTTCTCGGCCTGGCGGGGGACCGGGGAGCTGTTTTTT. Protein: CASSFTFSAWRGTGELFF.

The rearrangement uses TRBV6-1 and TRBJ1-1; D is unresolved. Trimming took off 1 base at V and 2 bases at J, with 2 bases between the two ends. CDR1 is MNHNS and CDR2 is SASEGT in the germline V gene. The CDR3 runs 12 residues. CDR3 DNA: TGTGCCAGCAGTGAAGGAAACACTGAAGCTTTCTTT. Translation: CASSEGNTEAFF.

This rearrangement joins TRBV28 to TRBJ2-4; TRBD1 agrees at 10 bases. V lost 5 bases, J lost 4 bases, and 5 bases stayed unmatched. In germline, CDR1 is MDHEN, CDR2 SYDVKM. This CDR3 contains 15 residues. DNA of the CDR3: TGTGCCAGCAGTGGGGACAGGGGCCCGAAAAACATTCAGTACTTC. Encoded protein: CASSGDRGPKNIQYF.

This clone was observed a single time. This chain joins TRBV19 and TRBJ2-7; D unresolved. This CDR3 has 13 residues. V shed 3 bases and J shed 3 bases, with 9 bases lying between them. Germline CDR1 LNHDA, CDR2 SQIVND (reference sequence). The CDR3 loop reads CASSIPQSYEQYF. The CDR3 nucleotides read TGTGCCAGTAGTATCCCCCAAAGCTACGAGCAGTACTTC.

CDR3 sequence: CASSLAEKRGASYEQYF. The CDR3 nucleotides read TGTGCCAGCAGCTTGGCGGAAAAGCGGGGGGCTTCCTACGAGCAGTACTTC. The chain combines TRBV5-4 with TRBJ2-7; 9 bases are shared with TRBD2. The CDR3 runs 17 residues. Germline-derived CDR1 and CDR2 are SGHNT and YYREEE (reference sequence). The junction had 8 bases not matched to a gene; V was cut back by 0 bases and J by 1 base.

This chain joins TRBV28 and TRBJ1-4; perhaps TRBD1 as D (6 bases). The V end lost 6 bases, the J end lost 0 bases, and 14 bases lay between the germline ends. Germline values: CDR1 MDHEN, CDR2 SYDVKM. The CDR3 extends over 16 amino acids. DNA for the CDR3: TGTGCCAGCAGCCGGACAGACGCTGCAACTAATGAAAAACTGTTTTTT. Translating it yields CASSRTDAATNEKLFF. The variable domain in full, completed from reference TRBV28 and TRBJ1-4, reads DVKVTQSSRYLVKRTGEKVFLECVQDMDHENMFWYRQDPGLGLRLIYFSYDVKMKEKGDIPEGYSVSREKKERFSLILESASTNQTSMYLCASSRTDAATNEKLFFGSGTQLSVL.

The V gene is TRBV11-3, the J gene TRBJ2-7; no definite D call. This CDR3 spans 12 amino acids. Germline-derived CDR1 and CDR2 are SGHNT and YENEEA. Trimming removed 0 bases from V and 6 bases from J, with 6 bases in between. CDR3 loop: CASSLDQAEQYF. The DNA for the CDR3 is TGTGCCAGCAGCTTAGATCAGGCCGAGCAGTACTTC. Variable domain in full (rest from reference TRBV11-3 and TRBJ2-7): EAGVVQSPRYKIIEKKQPVAFWCNPISGHNTLYWYLQNLGQGPELLIRYENEEAVDDSQLPKDRFSAERLKGVDSTLKIQPAELGDSAVYLCASSLDQAEQYFGPGTRLTVT.

The chain combines TRBV5-1 with TRBJ2-6; D is undetermined. This CDR3 spans 15 amino acids. CDR1 is SGHRS and CDR2 is YFSETQ in the germline V gene. Trimming cost V 0 bases and J 0 bases, with 4 bases left between them. The CDR3 here is CASSLVVSGANVLTF. In DNA form, the CDR3 reads TGCGCCAGCAGCTTGGTCGTCTCTGGGGCCAACGTCCTGACTTTC.

This chain connects TRBV27 to TRBJ2-7; D may be TRBD2 (7 bases). The CDR3 covers 15 residues. Trimming cost V 10 bases and J 2 bases, with 21 bases left between them. Germline V gene lookup returns CDR1 MNHEY and CDR2 SMNVEV (reference sequence). CDR3 coding DNA: TGTGCCACGCGGCTGGCGGGGGCCTCCACCTACGAGCAGTACTTC. Encoded protein: CATRLAGASTYEQYF.

V and J are TRBV19 and TRBJ1-6; D is uncertain. The CDR3 sequence is 13 residues long. Trimming shortened V by 5 bases and J by 8 bases, and 10 bases separated the two germline ends. Per the germline V gene, CDR1 is LNHDA and CDR2 is SQIVND (reference sequence). In nucleotides, the CDR3 is TGTGCCAGTAGTCGGACGGTTTATTCACCCCTCCACTTT. Amino acids: CASSRTVYSPLHF. The complete variable domain, with remaining parts taken from reference TRBV19 and TRBJ1-6, reads DGGITQSPKYLFRKEGQNVTLSCEQNLNHDAMYWYRQDPGQGLRLIYYSQIVNDFQKGDIAEGYSVSREKKESFPLTVTSAQKNPTAFYLCASSRTVYSPLHFGNGTRLTVT.

The V call is TRBV30, the J call TRBJ1-1, with a possible D match to TRBD1 (6 bases). V was pared by 2 bases and J by 1 base, with 23 bases between. The length of the CDR3 is 18 residues. Germline CDR1 and CDR2: GTSNPN and SVGIG (reference sequence). Here the CDR3 DNA reads TGTGCCTGGAGTATCCCTCCCGGGGGCGACATAGGGAACACTGAAGCTTTCTTT. Amino acid sequence: CAWSIPPGGDIGNTEAFF.

The rearrangement joins TRBV21-1 to TRBJ2-7; TRBD1 was called by the table and not checked on the DNA. TRBV21-1 is assigned pseudogene status. The CDR3 is made up of 17 amino acids. The CDR3 loop is CASSKKERAGDRYEQYF. Written as DNA, the CDR3 is TGTGCCAGCAGCAAAAAGGAGAGGGCAGGGGACCGCTACGAGCAGTACTTC.

V usage is TRBV11-2 and J usage is TRBJ2-3; unclear D gene. The CDR3 runs 13 residues. V lost 4 bases, J lost 1 base, and 6 bases lay in between. Germline V gives CDR1 SGHAT, CDR2 FQNNGV. Here the CDR3 DNA reads TGTGCCAGCAGCTCCCAAGGCACAGATACGCAGTATTTT. This translates into CASSSQGTDTQYF. The full variable domain, with the rest looked up from reference TRBV11-2 and TRBJ2-3, is EAGVAQSPRYKIIEKRQSVAFWCNPISGHATLYWYQQILGQGPKLLIQFQNNGVVDDSQLPKDRFSAERLKGVDSTLKIQPAKLEDSAVYLCASSSQGTDTQYFGPGTRLTVL.

This chain links TRBV27 with TRBJ2-1; 11 positions match TRBD2. The CDR3 consists of 19 residues. Germline lookup yields CDR1 MNHEY and CDR2 SMNVEV (reference sequence). V lost 8 bases to trimming and J lost 5 bases; unmatched junction nucleotides: 20. CDR3 protein: CASRRRGTSGNIEHNEQFF. CDR3 nucleotide sequence: TGTGCCAGCCGGAGAAGGGGGACTAGCGGCAATATCGAGCACAATGAGCAGTTCTTC.

CDR3 sequence: CASSVRPGGYYEQYF. Written as DNA, the CDR3 is TGTGCCAGCAGCGTCCGCCCCGGGGGATATTACGAGCAGTACTTC. The chain couples TRBV9 to TRBJ2-7, with TRBD2 as a possible D gene (6 bases). The CDR3 is 15 residues long. The germline V gene has CDR1 SGDLS and CDR2 YYNGEE. V gave up 2 bases and J gave up 4 bases, with 16 bases separating them.

This chain joins TRBV5-1 and TRBJ2-3, with TRBD2 matching 8 bases. Germline values: CDR1 SGHRS, CDR2 YFSETQ. This CDR3 region has 15 residues. Losses at the gene ends were 3 bases for V and 4 bases for J; bases not matched to a gene: 7. The CDR3 region is CASSSEAGEADTQYF. Here the CDR3 DNA reads TGCGCCAGCAGCTCGGAAGCGGGAGAAGCAGATACGCAGTATTTT.

CDR3 nucleotides: TGTGCCAGTAGTATTTGGGAGGTCCCTGAAGCTTTCTTT. Protein: CASSIWEVPEAFF. V gene TRBV19 combines with J gene TRBJ1-1, with unresolved D. V shed 3 bases and J shed 6 bases, with 11 bases lying between them. The length of the CDR3 is 13 residues. Germline values: CDR1 LNHDA, CDR2 SQIVND (reference sequence).

The V and J genes are TRBV18 and TRBJ1-6, with a possible D match to TRBD1 (6 bases). The CDR3 loop spans 14 amino acids. Per the germline V gene, CDR1 is KGHSH and CDR2 is LQKENI. The ends were cut back, 5 bases at V and 6 bases at J, with 11 bases in the middle. CDR3 bases: TGTGCCAGCTCAGCGGACAGACGTAATTCACCCCTCCACTTT. Translating it yields CASSADRRNSPLHF.

The rearrangement links TRBV19 to TRBJ1-5, with 9 bases identical to TRBD1. Looked up from germline, CDR1 is LNHDA and CDR2 is SQIVND (reference sequence). This CDR3 has 16 residues. The trim removed 4 bases at V and 0 bases at J, leaving 4 bases unmatched. The CDR3 region has the DNA TGTGCCAGTAGTAGACGGACAGGGGATAGCAATCAGCCCCAGCATTTT. Protein product: CASSRRTGDSNQPQHF.